There are a few counts of the clone carrying this TCR beta chain. The sample comes from a study of T cell repertoires in cytomegalovirus infection. Germline values: CDR1 SEHNR, CDR2 FQNEAQ (reference sequence). The CDR3 loop spans 15 amino acids. Deletions cut 4 bases from V and 1 base from J, with 11 bases between. MiXCR, run by TCRdb on the reads, gives a single entry per CDR3 protein. The table has about 490,000 distinct CDR3 sequences, less than 30% seen once. This TCR was sampled from a human donor in good health (CMV status not recorded). Some clones in this sample may be carry-over from other donors' samples. The V and J genes are TRBV7-9 and TRBJ1-3; no reliable D call. Sequenced material: PBMCs. The CDR3 protein is CASSYPVGSGNTIYF. For the CDR3, the DNA is TGTGCCAGCAGCTACCCCGTGGGATCTGGAAACACCATATATTTT.